The 17 T cell receptor beta chains below were found in one sample sequenced in a study of cytomegalovirus exposure and HLA in healthy donors. 13 Jbeta primers and 60 Vbeta primers were used for the PCR. Measured with immunoSEQ multiplex PCR; TCRdb has only the in-frame clones, and not every one. The sample lists over 40,000 clones; less than 75% were seen once. The sequencing input was PBMCs. These receptors all stem from a man in his fifties or sixties in good health and CMV-seropositive.

The CDR3, as DNA: TGTGCCAGCAGAGGAGGCTACGCTGGGGCCCAGCATTTT. Residues: CASRGGYAGAQHF. The chain has TRBV6-6 and TRBJ1-5; D is undetermined. The CDR3 runs to 13 residues. The germline V gene encodes CDR1 MNHNY and CDR2 SVGAGI (reference sequence). The V gene lost 6 bases and the J gene lost 11 bases, with 17 bases spanning the gap.

J is TRBJ2-7 and V is TRBV27; D is perhaps TRBD2 (5 bases). Germline V gene data show CDR1 as MNHEY and CDR2 as SMNVEV (reference sequence). The V end was cut by 8 bases, the J end by 2 bases, with 16 bases between. The CDR3 extends over 14 amino acids. The CDR3 DNA reads as TGTGCCAGCTCACGAGCGGACGGAACCTACGAGCAGTACTTC. This codes for CASSRADGTYEQYF.

The rearrangement joins TRBV25-1 to TRBJ2-2; the D is unclear. With 7 bases removed from V and 2 bases from J, the gap between germline ends came to 8 bases. CDR3 size: 13 residues. Germline CDR1 and CDR2: MGHDK and SYGVNS. The CDR3 spells CASMEQNTGELFF. The CDR3 coding sequence is TGTGCCAGCATGGAGCAAAACACCGGGGAGCTGTTTTTT.

CDR3 nucleotides: TGCGCCAGCAGCGAACTAGCGGGAGGGTACAATGAGCAGTTCTTC. This translates into CASSELAGGYNEQFF. The chain combines TRBV4-3 with TRBJ2-1, with 13 bases fitting TRBD2. The germline V gene encodes CDR1 LGHNA and CDR2 YSLEER. This CDR3 contains 15 residues. The V segment lost 5 bases and the J segment 4 bases; nucleotides outside the gene matches: 2.

The V call is TRBV7-9, the J call TRBJ2-7; TRBD2 matches 9 bases. V trimming: 0 bases; J trimming: 5 bases; junction bases outside the gene matches: 11. The CDR3 length is 17 residues. Germline CDR1 SEHNR, CDR2 FQNEAQ (reference sequence). CDR3 in amino acids: CASSLALGGRAGDEQYF. CDR3 nucleotides: TGTGCCAGCAGCTTAGCGCTTGGCGGGAGGGCCGGGGACGAGCAGTACTTC. The full variable domain, its missing parts supplied by reference TRBV7-9 and TRBJ2-7, is DTGVSQNPRHKITKRGQNVTFRCDPISEHNRLYWYRQTLGQGPEFLTYFQNEAQLEKSRLLSDRFSAERPKGSFSTLEIQRTEQGDSAMYLCASSLALGGRAGDEQYFGPGTRLTVT.

The gene calls are TRBV19 and TRBJ2-5; the D is unclear. Germline loops: CDR1 LNHDA, CDR2 SQIVND (reference sequence). Trimming took off 3 bases at V and 1 base at J, with 6 bases between the two ends. This CDR3 is 13 amino acids long. CDR3 in amino acids: CASSITPQETQYF. Written as DNA, the CDR3 is TGTGCCAGTAGTATTACACCCCAAGAGACCCAGTACTTC.

The chain is built from TRBV11-1 and TRBJ2-3, with TRBD1 as a possible D gene (6 bases). V was pared by 4 bases and J by 7 bases, with 15 bases between. CDR3 length: 14 residues. Germline loops: CDR1 SGHAT, CDR2 FQDESV (reference sequence). This CDR3 reads CASSSNRVSYTQYF. As DNA, the CDR3 is TGTGCCAGCAGCTCGAACAGGGTCTCTTATACGCAGTATTTT.

The CDR3 region has the DNA TGCAGCGTTGATCGGGGGAGGGAGACCCAGTACTTC. This sequence encodes CSVDRGRETQYF. The rearrangement uses TRBV29-1 and TRBJ2-5; possibly TRBD2 for D (6 bases). The CDR3 spans 12 residues. Looked up from germline, CDR1 is SQVTM and CDR2 is ANQGSEA. V dropped 3 bases and J dropped 5 bases, with 10 bases sitting between them. The full variable domain, rest sourced from reference TRBV29-1 and TRBJ2-5, is SAVISQKPSRDICQRGTSLTIQCQVDSQVTMMFWYRQQPGQSLTLIATANQGSEATYESGFVIDKFPISRPNLTFSTLTVSNMSPEDSSIYLCSVDRGRETQYFGPGTRLLVL.

The CDR3 reads CASSPLRGSGRTNEQFF. Here the CDR3 DNA reads TGTGCCAGCAGCCCCCTCCGGGGGAGCGGGAGGACCAATGAGCAGTTCTTC. This rearrangement joins TRBV7-9 to TRBJ2-1, with TRBD2 matching 9 bases. The V segment lost 5 bases and the J segment 6 bases; nucleotides outside the gene matches: 14. CDR3 size: 17 residues. CDR1 and CDR2 (germline): SEHNR, FQNEAQ (reference sequence).

V and J are TRBV29-1 and TRBJ1-2; 7 bases align to TRBD1. This CDR3 has 13 amino acids. The germline V gene encodes CDR1 SQVTM and CDR2 ANQGSEA. With 7 bases clipped from V and 7 bases from J, the junction kept 12 bases outside the gene matches. The CDR3 nucleotides are TGCAGCGCTGGGGACAGCGGTACTTCTGGCTACACCTTC. Translation: CSAGDSGTSGYTF.

A few counts support this clone. The chain carries TRBV2 and TRBJ2-5, with 9 bases identical to TRBD2. Germline values: CDR1 SNHLY, CDR2 FYNNEI. The CDR3 covers 14 residues. With 9 bases clipped from V and 2 bases from J, the junction kept 7 bases outside the gene matches. The CDR3 DNA is TGTGCCAGGTCCCTAGCGGGGAGACAAGAGACCCAGTACTTC. As protein: CARSLAGRQETQYF. Drawing the rest from reference TRBV2 and TRBJ2-5, the complete variable domain is EPEVTQTPSHQVTQMGQEVILRCVPISNHLYFYWYRQILGQKVEFLVSFYNNEISEKSEIFDDQFSVERPDGSNFTLKIRSTKLEDSAMYFCARSLAGRQETQYFGPGTRLLVL.

This rearrangement joins TRBV27 to TRBJ1-1; no firm D call. This CDR3 spans 16 amino acids. Germline V gene data show CDR1 as MNHEY and CDR2 as SMNVEV (reference sequence). V lost 2 bases and J 0 bases, leaving 13 bases between the germline ends. In DNA form, the CDR3 reads TGTGCCAGCAGTTTAACTTCCGCGTTCATGAACACTGAAGCTTTCTTT. Protein product: CASSLTSAFMNTEAFF.

This chain links TRBV5-1 with TRBJ2-3; TRBD2 aligns across 7 bases. The germline gives CDR1 SGHRS, CDR2 YFSETQ. This CDR3 contains 16 residues. With 3 bases clipped from V and 3 bases from J, the junction kept 10 bases outside the gene matches. The CDR3 reads CASSWGGTGLTDTQYF. CDR3 coding DNA: TGCGCCAGCAGCTGGGGAGGGACGGGCCTAACAGATACGCAGTATTTT.

This chain uses TRBV5-6 with TRBJ1-6; D is ambiguous. CDR3 length: 17 amino acids. CDR1 and CDR2 (germline): SGHDT, YYEEEE. Trimming stripped 2 bases from V and 0 bases from J, with 12 bases between. This CDR3 is CASSFSGLSSYNSPLHF. For the CDR3, the DNA is TGTGCCAGCAGCTTTTCGGGGTTAAGCTCCTATAATTCACCCCTCCACTTT.

The CDR3: CASRRGLTEAFF. DNA of the CDR3: TGTGCCAGCAGGAGGGGGCTCACTGAAGCTTTCTTT. The rearrangement links TRBV11-2 to TRBJ1-1; 7 bases match TRBD1. With V trimmed by 6 bases and J by 4 bases, 2 bases remained unmatched. The CDR3 runs to 12 residues. Germline-derived CDR1 and CDR2 are SGHAT and FQNNGV.

The V call is TRBV7-2, the J call TRBJ2-7, with TRBD2 matching 14 bases. The CDR3 has 15 amino acids. CDR1 and CDR2 (germline): SGHTA, FQGNSA. The V segment lost 4 bases and the J segment 4 bases; nucleotides outside the gene matches: 3. The CDR3 region is CASSSTSGRGYEQYF. The CDR3 DNA reads TGTGCCAGCAGCTCGACTAGCGGGAGGGGTTACGAGCAGTACTTC.

The chain combines TRBV9 with TRBJ1-4; possible D gene TRBD1, 5 bases. The CDR3 is 15 amino acids. Trimming pared 0 bases from V and 5 bases from J, leaving 11 bases between. Germline CDR1 is SGDLS and CDR2 is YYNGEE. The CDR3 DNA reads TGTGCCAGCAGCGTAGGAGGAGGGGAGAATGAAAAACTGTTTTTT. Translation gives CASSVGGGENEKLFF.